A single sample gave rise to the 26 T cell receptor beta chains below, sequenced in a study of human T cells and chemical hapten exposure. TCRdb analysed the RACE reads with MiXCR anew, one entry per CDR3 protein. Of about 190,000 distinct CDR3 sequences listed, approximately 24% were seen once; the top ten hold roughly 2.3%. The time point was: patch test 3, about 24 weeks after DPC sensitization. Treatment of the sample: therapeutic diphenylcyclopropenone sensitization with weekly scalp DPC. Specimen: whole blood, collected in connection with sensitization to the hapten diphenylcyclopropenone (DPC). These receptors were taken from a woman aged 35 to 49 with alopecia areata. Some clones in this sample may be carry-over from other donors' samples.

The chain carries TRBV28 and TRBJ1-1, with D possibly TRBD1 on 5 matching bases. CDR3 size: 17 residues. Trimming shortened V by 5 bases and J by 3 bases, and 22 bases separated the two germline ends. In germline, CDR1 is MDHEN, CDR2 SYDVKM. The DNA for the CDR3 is TGTGCCAGCAGTCCTATACAGGTATCCACCCTCCACACTGAAGCTTTCTTT. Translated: CASSPIQVSTLHTEAFF.

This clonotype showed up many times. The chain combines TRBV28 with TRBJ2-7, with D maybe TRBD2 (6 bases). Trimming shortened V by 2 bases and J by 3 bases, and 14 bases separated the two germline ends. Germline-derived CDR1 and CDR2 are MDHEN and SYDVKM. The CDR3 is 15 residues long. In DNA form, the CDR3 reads TGTGCCAGCAGTTTAACAGGCGGGGTAAGCTACGAGCAGTACTTC. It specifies CASSLTGGVSYEQYF.

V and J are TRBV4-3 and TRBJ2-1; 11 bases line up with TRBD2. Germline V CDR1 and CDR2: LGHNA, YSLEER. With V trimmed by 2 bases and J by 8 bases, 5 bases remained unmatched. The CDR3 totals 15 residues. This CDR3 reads CASSQTSGRWDEQFF. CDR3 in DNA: TGCGCCAGCAGCCAAACTAGCGGGAGATGGGATGAGCAGTTCTTC.

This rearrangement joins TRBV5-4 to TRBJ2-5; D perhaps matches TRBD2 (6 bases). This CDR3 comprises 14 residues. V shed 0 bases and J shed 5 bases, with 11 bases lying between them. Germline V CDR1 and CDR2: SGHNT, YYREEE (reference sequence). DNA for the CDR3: TGTGCCAGCAGCTTGGAACTAGCCGGGGAGACCCAGTACTTC. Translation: CASSLELAGETQYF.

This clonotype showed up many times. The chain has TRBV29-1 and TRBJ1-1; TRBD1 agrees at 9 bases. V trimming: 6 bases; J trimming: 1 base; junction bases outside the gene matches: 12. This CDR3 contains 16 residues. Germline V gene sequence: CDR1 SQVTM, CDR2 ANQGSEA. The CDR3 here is CSVGRTGGESNTEAFF. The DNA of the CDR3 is TGCAGCGTGGGGCGAACAGGGGGCGAATCGAACACTGAAGCTTTCTTT.

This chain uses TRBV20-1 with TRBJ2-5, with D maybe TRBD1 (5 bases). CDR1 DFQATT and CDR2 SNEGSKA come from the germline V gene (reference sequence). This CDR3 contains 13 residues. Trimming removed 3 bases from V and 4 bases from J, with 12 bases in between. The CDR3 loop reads CSASQQVPETQYF. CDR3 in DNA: TGCAGTGCTAGCCAACAGGTCCCAGAGACCCAGTACTTC.

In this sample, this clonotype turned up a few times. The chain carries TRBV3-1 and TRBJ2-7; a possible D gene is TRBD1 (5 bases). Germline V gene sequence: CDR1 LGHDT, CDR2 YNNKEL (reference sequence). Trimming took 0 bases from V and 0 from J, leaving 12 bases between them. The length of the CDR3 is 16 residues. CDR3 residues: CASSQDPGRVSYEQYF. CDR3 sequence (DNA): TGTGCCAGCAGCCAAGATCCCGGCAGGGTCTCCTACGAGCAGTACTTC.

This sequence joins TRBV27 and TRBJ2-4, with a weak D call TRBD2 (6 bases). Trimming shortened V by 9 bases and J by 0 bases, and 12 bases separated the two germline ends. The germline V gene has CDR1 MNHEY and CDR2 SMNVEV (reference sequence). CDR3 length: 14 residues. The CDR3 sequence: CAREGESAKNIQYF. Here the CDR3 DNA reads TGTGCCAGGGAGGGTGAATCAGCCAAAAACATTCAGTACTTC.

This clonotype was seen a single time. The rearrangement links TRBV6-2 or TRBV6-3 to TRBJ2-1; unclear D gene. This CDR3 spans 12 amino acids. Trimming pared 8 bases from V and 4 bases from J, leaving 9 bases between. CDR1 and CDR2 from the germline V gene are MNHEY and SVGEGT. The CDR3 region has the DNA TGTGCCAGCGGGCAGACGTACAATGAGCAGTTCTTC. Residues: CASGQTYNEQFF.

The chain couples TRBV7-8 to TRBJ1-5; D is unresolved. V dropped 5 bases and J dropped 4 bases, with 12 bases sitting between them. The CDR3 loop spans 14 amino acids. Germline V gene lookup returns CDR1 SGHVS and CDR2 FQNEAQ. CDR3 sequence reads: CASSPRTANQPQHF. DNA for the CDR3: TGTGCCAGCAGCCCCCGGACCGCGAATCAGCCCCAGCATTTT.

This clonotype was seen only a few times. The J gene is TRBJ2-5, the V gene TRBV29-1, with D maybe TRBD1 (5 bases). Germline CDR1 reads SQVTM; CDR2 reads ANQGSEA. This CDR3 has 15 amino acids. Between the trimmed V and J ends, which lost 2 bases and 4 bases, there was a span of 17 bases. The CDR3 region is CSVEQGYLTAETQYF. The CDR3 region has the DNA TGCAGCGTTGAACAGGGATACCTCACGGCAGAGACCCAGTACTTC. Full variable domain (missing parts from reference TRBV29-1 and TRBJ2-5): SAVISQKPSRDICQRGTSLTIQCQVDSQVTMMFWYRQQPGQSLTLIATANQGSEATYESGFVIDKFPISRPNLTFSTLTVSNMSPEDSSIYLCSVEQGYLTAETQYFGPGTRLLVL.

For the CDR3, the DNA is TGTGCCAGCAGTTTTCGACAGGGTGGTGCAGATACGCAGTATTTT. The encoded protein is CASSFRQGGADTQYF. The chain is built from TRBV6-5 and TRBJ2-3; TRBD1 agrees at 7 bases. This CDR3 comprises 15 residues. Losses at the gene ends were 4 bases for V and 4 bases for J; bases not matched to a gene: 8. Germline loops: CDR1 MNHEY, CDR2 SVGAGI.

CDR3 bases: TGTGCCAGCAGCCGGGACATGGGAGGCTACACCTTC. Residues: CASSRDMGGYTF. The chain carries TRBV27 and TRBJ1-2, with D maybe TRBD1 (6 bases). The CDR3 is made up of 12 amino acids. Between the trimmed V and J ends, which lost 6 bases and 8 bases, there was a span of 13 bases. The germline CDR1 and CDR2 sequences are MNHEY and SMNVEV (reference sequence).

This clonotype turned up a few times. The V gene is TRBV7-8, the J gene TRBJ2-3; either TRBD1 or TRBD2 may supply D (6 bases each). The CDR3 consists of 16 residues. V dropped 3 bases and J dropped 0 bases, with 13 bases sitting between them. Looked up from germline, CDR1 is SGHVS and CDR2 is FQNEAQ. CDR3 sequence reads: CASSFLAGQSTDTQYF. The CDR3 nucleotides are TGTGCCAGCAGCTTCCTGGCGGGACAAAGCACAGATACGCAGTATTTT.

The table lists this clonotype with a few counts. The CDR3 is CSASIQGGHDYEQYF. The CDR3 nucleotides are TGCAGTGCTAGTATACAGGGGGGGCACGACTACGAGCAGTACTTC. The gene calls are TRBV20-1 and TRBJ2-7, with D perhaps matching TRBD1 (8 bases). Germline V lookup: CDR1 DFQATT, CDR2 SNEGSKA (reference sequence). V was pared by 3 bases and J by 3 bases, with 18 bases between. The CDR3 runs 15 residues.

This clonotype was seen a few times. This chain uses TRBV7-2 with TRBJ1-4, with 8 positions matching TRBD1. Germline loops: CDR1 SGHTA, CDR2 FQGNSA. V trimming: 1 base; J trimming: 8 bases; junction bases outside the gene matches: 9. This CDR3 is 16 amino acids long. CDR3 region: CASSLGPQGAGEKLFF. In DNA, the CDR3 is TGTGCCAGCAGCTTAGGCCCTCAGGGGGCAGGGGAAAAACTGTTTTTT. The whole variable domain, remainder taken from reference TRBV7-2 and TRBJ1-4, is GAGVSQSPSNKVTEKGKDVELRCDPISGHTALYWYRQSLGQGLEFLIYFQGNSAPDKSGLPSDRFSAERTGGSVSTLTIQRTQQEDSAVYLCASSLGPQGAGEKLFFGSGTQLSVL.

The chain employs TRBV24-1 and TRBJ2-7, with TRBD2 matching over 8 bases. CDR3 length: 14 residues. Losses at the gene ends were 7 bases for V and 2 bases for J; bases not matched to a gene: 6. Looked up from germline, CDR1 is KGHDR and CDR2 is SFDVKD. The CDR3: CATSDGLATYEQYF. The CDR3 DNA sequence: TGTGCCACCAGCGATGGACTAGCCACCTACGAGCAGTACTTC.

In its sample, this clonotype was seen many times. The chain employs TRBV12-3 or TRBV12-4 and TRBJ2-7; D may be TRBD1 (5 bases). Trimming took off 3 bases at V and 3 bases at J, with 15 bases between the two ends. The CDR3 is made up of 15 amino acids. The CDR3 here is CASSLSYGAYYEQYF. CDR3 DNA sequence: TGTGCCAGCAGTTTGAGTTATGGGGCCTACTACGAGCAGTACTTC.

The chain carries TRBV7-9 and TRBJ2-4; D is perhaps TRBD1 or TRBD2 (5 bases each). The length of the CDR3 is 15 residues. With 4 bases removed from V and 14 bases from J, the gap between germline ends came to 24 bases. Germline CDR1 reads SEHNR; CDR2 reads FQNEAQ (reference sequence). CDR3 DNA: TGTGCCAGCAGCTCCGTCTCGGGGACCGTTGGCAACGAGTACTTC. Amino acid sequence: CASSSVSGTVGNEYF.

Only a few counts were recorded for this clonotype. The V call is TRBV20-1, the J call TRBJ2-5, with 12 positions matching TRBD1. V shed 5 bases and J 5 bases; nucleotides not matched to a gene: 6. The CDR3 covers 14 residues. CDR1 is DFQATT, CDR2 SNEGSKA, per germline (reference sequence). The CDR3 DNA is TGCAGTGCTCGCCGGGACAGGGGGCAGGAGACCCAGTACTTC. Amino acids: CSARRDRGQETQYF.

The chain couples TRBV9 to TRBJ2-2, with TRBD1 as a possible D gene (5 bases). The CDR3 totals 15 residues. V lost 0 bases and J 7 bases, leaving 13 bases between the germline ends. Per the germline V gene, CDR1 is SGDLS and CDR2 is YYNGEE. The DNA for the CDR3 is TGTGCCAGCAGCGTAGGGGGCAGTGTCCGCGGGGAGCTGTTTTTT. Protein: CASSVGGSVRGELFF. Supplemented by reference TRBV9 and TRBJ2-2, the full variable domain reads DSGVTQTPKHLITATGQRVTLRCSPRSGDLSVYWYQQSLDQGLQFLIQYYNGEERAKGNILERFSAQQFPDLHSELNLSSLELGDSALYFCASSVGGSVRGELFFGEGSRLTVL.

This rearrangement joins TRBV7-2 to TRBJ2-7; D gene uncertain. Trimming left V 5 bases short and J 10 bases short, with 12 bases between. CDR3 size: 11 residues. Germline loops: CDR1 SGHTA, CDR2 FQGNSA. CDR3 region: CASSPSTTQYF. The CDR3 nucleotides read TGTGCCAGCAGCCCAAGCACGACTCAGTACTTC.

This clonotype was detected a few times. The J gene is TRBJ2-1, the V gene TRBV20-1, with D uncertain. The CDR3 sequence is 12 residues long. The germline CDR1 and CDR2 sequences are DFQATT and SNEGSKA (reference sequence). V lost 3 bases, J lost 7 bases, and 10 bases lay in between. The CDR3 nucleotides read TGCAGTGCTAGCAACCCGTCGAATGAGCAGTTCTTC. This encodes CSASNPSNEQFF.

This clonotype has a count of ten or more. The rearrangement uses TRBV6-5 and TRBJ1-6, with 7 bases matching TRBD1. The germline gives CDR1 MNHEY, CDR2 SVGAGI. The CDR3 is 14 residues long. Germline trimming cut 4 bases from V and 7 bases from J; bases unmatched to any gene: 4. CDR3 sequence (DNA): TGTGCCAGCAGTTCAGACAGGGAGAATTCACCCCTCCACTTT. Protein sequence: CASSSDRENSPLHF.

CDR3 region: CASSQSGSGNEQFF. The CDR3 bases are TGCGCCAGCAGCCAAAGCGGGAGTGGGAATGAGCAGTTCTTC. The J gene is TRBJ2-1, the V gene TRBV4-3; TRBD2 aligns across 8 bases. The CDR3 loop spans 14 amino acids. Germline CDR1 reads LGHNA; CDR2 reads YSLEER. Germline trimming cut 2 bases from V and 7 bases from J; bases unmatched to any gene: 4.

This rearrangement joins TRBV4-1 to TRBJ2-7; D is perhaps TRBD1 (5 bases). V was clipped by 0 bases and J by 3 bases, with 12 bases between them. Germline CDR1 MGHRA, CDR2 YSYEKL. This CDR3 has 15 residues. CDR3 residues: CASSQDWGRVYEQYF. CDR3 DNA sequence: TGCGCCAGCAGCCAAGATTGGGGCAGGGTCTACGAGCAGTACTTC.